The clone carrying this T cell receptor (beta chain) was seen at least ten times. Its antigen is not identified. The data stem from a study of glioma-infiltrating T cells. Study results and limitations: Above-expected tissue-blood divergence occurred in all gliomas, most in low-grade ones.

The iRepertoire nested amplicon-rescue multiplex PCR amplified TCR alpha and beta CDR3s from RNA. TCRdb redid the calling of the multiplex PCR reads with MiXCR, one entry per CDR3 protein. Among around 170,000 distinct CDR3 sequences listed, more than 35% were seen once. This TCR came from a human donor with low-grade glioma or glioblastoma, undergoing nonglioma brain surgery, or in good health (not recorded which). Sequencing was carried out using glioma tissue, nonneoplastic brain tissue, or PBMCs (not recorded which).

CDR3 amino acids: CASSPDNQPQHF. The CDR3 bases are TGTGCCAGCTCACCTGACAATCAGCCCCAGCATTTT. This sequence joins TRBV18 and TRBJ1-5, with D uncertain. V gave up 3 bases and J gave up 3 bases, with 3 bases separating them. The CDR3 extends over 12 amino acids. Germline V CDR1 and CDR2: KGHSH, LQKENI.